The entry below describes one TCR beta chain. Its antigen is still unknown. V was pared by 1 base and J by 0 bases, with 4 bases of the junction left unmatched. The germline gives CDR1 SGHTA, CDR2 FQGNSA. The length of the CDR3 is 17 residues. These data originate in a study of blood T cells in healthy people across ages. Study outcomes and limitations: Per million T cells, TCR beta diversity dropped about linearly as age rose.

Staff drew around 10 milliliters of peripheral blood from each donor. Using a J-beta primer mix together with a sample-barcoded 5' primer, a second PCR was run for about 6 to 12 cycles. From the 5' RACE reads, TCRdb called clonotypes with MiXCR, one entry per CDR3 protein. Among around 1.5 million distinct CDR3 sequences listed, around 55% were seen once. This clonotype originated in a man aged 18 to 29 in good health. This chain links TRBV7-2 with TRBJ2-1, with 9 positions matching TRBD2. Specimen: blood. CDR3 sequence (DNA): TGTGCCAGCAGCTTAGGACTAGCGGTTAGCTCCTACAATGAGCAGTTCTTC. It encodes CASSLGLAVSSYNEQFF.